This T cell receptor (beta chain) was sequenced for a study (TCRdb year 2016). The library came from RT-PCR. Sequenced using an Illumina MiSeq. The public reads were quality trimmed at Q25 with fastp and then assembled into clones with MiXCR by TCRdb, keeping productive beta chains. Entries that share a CDR3 protein sequence are merged under the most common genes and DNA. This sample holds about 680,000 distinct CDR3 sequences; 12% to 15% were observed only once. Roughly 3.6% of the sample rests with the top ten. About this clonotype: The antigen it binds to is not known. There are no base qualities to consult, and no much larger clone falls within one base.

Inclusive of the bounding cysteine and phenylalanine, the CDR3 is 16 residues long. This entry keeps only the CDR3 DNA: 48 bases, framed from base 1. At the junction V is shortened by 4 bases and J by 6 bases; bases outside the gene matches: 9. The V gene is TRBV12-3 or TRBV12-4 and the J gene is TRBJ2-2; 9 bases in the junction line up with TRBD2. The receptor was isolated from a female donor in good health, serving as a healthy control. Specimen: memory CD4+ T cells from blood. CDR3 protein: CASSSLLAGSAGELFF. The nucleotide sequence is TGTGCCAGCAGTTCCCTCCTAGCGGGGTCGGCCGGGGAGCTGTTTTTT.